This TCR beta chain was sequenced for a study of T cells expressing NK-cell markers. TCRdb reworked the 5' RACE reads into one entry per CDR3 protein, no DNA. In total, the table holds 350,000 to 400,000 distinct CDR3 sequences. The CDR3 runs 13 residues. The rearrangement uses TRBV12-3 or TRBV12-4 and TRBJ2-3; as DNA is missing, the TRBD1 call by TCRdb cannot be tested. The TCR was taken from a woman between 45 and 65 years old in good health. Sequencing was done on a sample of blood T cells: a sorted CD56 or NKG2C T cell subset, CD4+ or CD8+ T cells, or bulk PBMC T cells (not recorded which). The CDR3 region is CASSSYRADTQYF.